The clone carrying this T cell receptor beta chain was picked up many times. The antigen is unknown. The sample originates from a study of human T cells and chemical hapten exposure. Background on the study: In the sensitization step, 2% DPC was placed on around 2 cm by around 2 cm of upper inner arm skin. Study-wide points: DPC sensitization did not alter TCRs above 1 in 1000 frequency.

TCRdb used MiXCR to reprocess the RACE reads, holding one entry per CDR3 protein. This sample has about 98,000 distinct CDR3 sequences; 11% occur once, and the top ten carry 3.1%. Time point indicated: pre-sensitization, week 0. The treatment here: therapeutic diphenylcyclopropenone sensitization with weekly scalp DPC. The CDR3 contains 15 residues. The V gene's germline CDR1 is DFQATT and CDR2 SNEGSKA (reference sequence). Unmatched junction bases numbered 10, after V lost 6 bases and J lost 3 bases. The source of this sequence is a woman in her fifties or sixties with alopecia areata. Some clones in this sample may be carry-over from other donors' samples. Specimen: whole blood, collected in connection with sensitization to the hapten diphenylcyclopropenone (DPC). The chain combines TRBV20-1 with TRBJ2-5; 10 bases fit TRBD2. This CDR3 is CSARRASGGKETQYF. CDR3 in DNA: TGCAGTGCCCGACGGGCTAGCGGGGGTAAAGAGACCCAGTACTTC.